A selection of T cell receptor beta chains follows, all from one sample in a study of OX40 agonist ivuxolimab in advanced cancers. The repertoire was sequenced with immunoSEQ multiplex PCR; TCRdb's copy has only in-frame clones and lacks some. The repertoire has 25,000 to 35,000 clones, about 82% of them found once; the top ten carry roughly 25%. Sequenced material: CD4+ or CD8+ T cells sorted from blood, taken in a trial of the OX40 agonist ivuxolimab. The receptors shown here come from an adult with an advanced solid tumor such as melanoma, head and neck, liver or kidney cancer. Each CDR3 is given with its conserved first and last residue. Expanded clones get a size class; other rows say once, few or many, or leave the size out.

length	size	V	J	CDR3
13	NA	TRBV19	TRBJ2-7	CASSIASGYEQYF
12	NA	TRBV30	TRBJ2-3	CAWSATGDTQYF
17	few	TRBV25-1	TRBJ1-4	CASSPTGGRGPNEKLFF
16	once	TRBV7-6	TRBJ1-4	CASSLRGKRVNEKLFF
14	once	TRBV4-1	TRBJ2-1	CASSPRDGHNEQFF
14	NA	TRBV10-3	TRBJ1-2	CAISSGDGNYGYTF
14	NA	TRBV5-1	TRBJ2-7	CASSLGSTVNEQYF
13	NA	TRBV6-1	TRBJ1-2	CASSAQVNYGYTF
13	NA	TRBV11-3	TRBJ2-3	CASSLLVRDTQYF
14	once	TRBV28	TRBJ1-5	CASSPDYSNQPQHF
15	NA	TRBV27	TRBJ2-6	CASSLSGSGANVLTF
13	NA	TRBV6-6	TRBJ2-7	CASGHRGVYEQYF
16	NA	TRBV11-1	TRBJ2-1	CASSERQGSSYNEQFF
14	NA	TRBV15	TRBJ2-5	CATSSTASQETQYF
15	NA	TRBV14	TRBJ2-5	CASSQDQGPKETQYF
12	few	TRBV21-1	TRBJ2-2	CASGDGYRGAVF
16	NA	TRBV9	TRBJ1-1	CASSPRAGGSGTEAFF
15	NA	TRBV7-9	TRBJ2-1	CASSMREGRPNEQFF
13	NA	TRBV30	TRBJ2-1	CAWSWGAYNEQFF
14	NA	TRBV4-1	TRBJ2-1	CASSQSSGSYEQFF
15	NA	TRBV2	TRBJ1-5	CASSEWREGNQPQHF
15	NA	TRBV6-5	TRBJ1-5	CASSSGGGTNQPQHF
14	NA	TRBV5-1	TRBJ2-5	CASSPDRVVETQYF
15	NA	TRBV5-1	TRBJ2-1	CASRVGESSYNGQFF
17	once	TRBV4-2	TRBJ1-5	CASSQDITAKNNQPQHF
15	NA	TRBV6-4	TRBJ2-2	CASSDSGDSTGELFF
12	NA	TRBV10-3	TRBJ2-3	CAISGGTDTQYF
9	once	TRBV20-1	TRBJ2-5	CSAAETQYF
11	NA	TRBV11-2	TRBJ1-2	CASSLVYGYTF
15	NA	TRBV6-5	TRBJ2-7	CASSPTGQGSYEQYF
15	NA	TRBV11-2	TRBJ1-2	CASSLGRGIGLGYTF
13	NA	TRBV5-6	TRBJ1-5	CASSLGSNQPQHF
15	NA	TRBV19	TRBJ1-5	CASSTRLDRNQPQHF
13	NA	TRBV27	TRBJ1-1	CASSLSRVSEAFF
12	NA	TRBV30	TRBJ2-1	CAWSVRFHEQFF